This T cell receptor beta chain was sequenced during a study of cytotoxic CD8 clonotypes in ibrutinib-treated CLL. As for the study in general: Patients attained 24 partial and 2 complete responses; at median around 5.5 years, roughly 15 remained remitted while around twelve progressed. Findings of the study overall: Few clonotypes were public, and these shrank or held steady under treatment. Samples from sustained-remission and progressing patients were taken at different times. Clonality increased at ibrutinib response and stayed stable in sustained remission. At progression, however, it fell back toward baseline.

Trimming shortened V by 4 bases and J by 3 bases, and 16 bases separated the two germline ends. The germline gives CDR1 SGHRS, CDR2 YFSETQ. The CDR3 length is 15 residues. Clones were sequenced by immunoSEQ multiplex PCR, and TCRdb holds only the in-frame ones, with some missing. Of around 200,000 clones listed, around 70% are singletons. Details on this clone: Its antigen is unknown.

The clonotype was recovered from a human donor with chronic lymphocytic leukemia. The V gene is TRBV5-1, the J gene TRBJ2-5; D not resolved. Sequences were derived from PBMCs, sampled after 12 months of ibrutinib treatment. The CDR3, as DNA: TGCGCCAGCAGCATCGGACCTGCTCGCAAAGAGACCCAGTACTTC. The encoded protein is CASSIGPARKETQYF.